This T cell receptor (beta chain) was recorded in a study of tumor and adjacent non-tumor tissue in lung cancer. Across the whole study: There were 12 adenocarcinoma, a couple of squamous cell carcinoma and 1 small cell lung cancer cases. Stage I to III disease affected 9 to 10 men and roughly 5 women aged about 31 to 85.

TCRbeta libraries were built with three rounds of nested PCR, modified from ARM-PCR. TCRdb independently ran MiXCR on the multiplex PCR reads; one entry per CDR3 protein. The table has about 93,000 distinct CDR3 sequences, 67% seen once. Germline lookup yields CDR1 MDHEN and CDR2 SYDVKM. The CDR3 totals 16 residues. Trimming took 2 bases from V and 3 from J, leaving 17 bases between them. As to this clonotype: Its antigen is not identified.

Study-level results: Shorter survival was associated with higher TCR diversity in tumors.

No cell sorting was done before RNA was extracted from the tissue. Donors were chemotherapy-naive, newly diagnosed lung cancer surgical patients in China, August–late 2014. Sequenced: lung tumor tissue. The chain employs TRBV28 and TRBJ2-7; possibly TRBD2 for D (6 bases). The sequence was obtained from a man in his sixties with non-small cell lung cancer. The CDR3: CASSLAPLTSFYEQYF. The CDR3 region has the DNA TGTGCCAGCAGTTTAGCTCCCCTGACTAGTTTCTACGAGCAGTACTTC.